This T cell receptor beta chain was sequenced in a study of blood T cell repertoires in COVID-19. Study context: T cells, B-cell-depleted T cells, or PBMCs supplied cDNA or gDNA.

Profiling relied on immunoSEQ multiplex PCR, and the TCRdb table lists in-frame clones only, not all of them. This table has some 85,000 clones, approximately 84% appearing once. Enrolment of Seattle patients took place during active infection, and they were followed longitudinally. The germline gives CDR1 LNHDA, CDR2 SQIVND (reference sequence). With 7 bases removed from V and 4 bases from J, the gap between germline ends came to 25 bases. The CDR3 runs to 17 residues. The chain couples TRBV19 to TRBJ1-1; D gene ambiguous. The origin of this receptor is a man aged 70 or older with COVID-19, enrolled during active disease. Sequencing was performed on peripheral blood. Here the CDR3 reads CASIPARSGFGSTEAFF. Here the CDR3 DNA reads TGTGCCAGTATCCCGGCACGGTCGGGTTTTGGGTCCACTGAAGCTTTCTTT. The complete variable domain, with remaining parts taken from reference TRBV19 and TRBJ1-1, reads DGGITQSPKYLFRKEGQNVTLSCEQNLNHDAMYWYRQDPGQGLRLIYYSQIVNDFQKGDIAEGYSVSREKKESFPLTVTSAQKNPTAFYLCASIPARSGFGSTEAFFGQGTRLTVV.